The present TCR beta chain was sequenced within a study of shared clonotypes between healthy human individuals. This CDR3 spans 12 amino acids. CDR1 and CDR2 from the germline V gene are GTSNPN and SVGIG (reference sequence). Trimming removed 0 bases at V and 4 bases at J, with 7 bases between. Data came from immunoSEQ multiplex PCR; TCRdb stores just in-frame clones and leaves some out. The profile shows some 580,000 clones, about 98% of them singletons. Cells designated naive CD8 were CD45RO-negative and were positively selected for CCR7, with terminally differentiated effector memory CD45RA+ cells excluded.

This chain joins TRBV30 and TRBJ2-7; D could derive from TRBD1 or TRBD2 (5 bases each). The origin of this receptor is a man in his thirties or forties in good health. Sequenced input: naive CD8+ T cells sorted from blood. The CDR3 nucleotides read TGTGCCTGGAGTGTAGAGGGGTACGAGCAGTACTTC. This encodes CAWSVEGYEQYF.